The 27 T cell receptor beta chains reported below all come from one sample, sequenced in a study of shared clonotypes between healthy human individuals. Clones were read by immunoSEQ multiplex PCR, and TCRdb kept only the in-frame ones, dropping some. The sample records around 1.1 million clones, approximately 80% being singletons. The sequenced material came from memory CD4+ T cells from PBMCs. Sample subset: CD45RA-negative fraction. The receptors stem from a man between 18 and 29 years old in good health. Some clones in this sample may be carry-over from other donors' samples.

As regards this clone: Other DNA variants within this sample encode the same CDR3. V usage is TRBV5-1 and J usage is TRBJ2-1; D gene uncertain. The CDR3 is made up of 14 amino acids. Looked up from germline, CDR1 is SGHRS and CDR2 is YFSETQ. The V gene lost 0 bases and the J gene lost 4 bases, with 8 bases spanning the gap. CDR3 amino acids: CASSLDSSYNEQFF. In DNA, the CDR3 is TGCGCCAGCAGCTTGGACAGCAGTTACAATGAGCAGTTCTTC. Full variable domain (missing parts from reference TRBV5-1 and TRBJ2-1): KAGVTQTPRYLIKTRGQQVTLSCSPISGHRSVSWYQQTPGQGLQFLFEYFSETQRNKGNFPGRFSGRQFSNSRSEMNVSTLELGDSALYLCASSLDSSYNEQFFGPGTRLTVL.

The chain couples TRBV5-1 to TRBJ2-1; D is perhaps TRBD2 (5 bases). Germline CDR1 reads SGHRS; CDR2 reads YFSETQ. The CDR3 runs 17 residues. Trimming took off 3 bases at V and 7 bases at J, with 23 bases between the two ends. The CDR3 sequence: CASSSETPGGSGNEQFF. The CDR3, as DNA: TGCGCCAGCAGCTCCGAGACACCCGGAGGCTCCGGAAATGAGCAGTTCTTC.

As for this clone: Different DNA sequences within this sample yield the same CDR3. V and J are TRBV7-2 and TRBJ1-2, with D unresolved. In germline, CDR1 is SGHTA, CDR2 FQGNSA. The V and J ends lost 5 bases and 3 bases respectively, with 10 bases between them. The CDR3 covers 13 residues. CDR3: CASSLGVDYGYTF. The CDR3 nucleotides read TGTGCCAGCAGCCTCGGGGTAGACTATGGCTACACCTTC.

The J gene is TRBJ1-1, the V gene TRBV7-3, with 8 bases matching TRBD1. With V trimmed by 5 bases and J by 3 bases, 8 bases remained unmatched. The CDR3 is 15 amino acids. The germline V gene encodes CDR1 SGHTA and CDR2 FQGTGA. This CDR3 reads CASSATGQGYTEAFF. The DNA of the CDR3 is TGTGCCAGCAGCGCTACTGGACAGGGTTACACTGAAGCTTTCTTT.

The chain employs TRBV6-1 and TRBJ1-5; D remains unclear. CDR3 length: 14 amino acids. CDR1 and CDR2 (germline): MNHNS, SASEGT. V was cut by 7 bases and J by 5 bases, with 15 bases left in between. The CDR3, as DNA: TGTGCCAGCACGCAATGGGGTCTCTATCAGCCCCAGCATTTT. Its protein product is CASTQWGLYQPQHF.

The chain has TRBV7-2 and TRBJ2-1; possibly TRBD2 for D (5 bases). The V end lost 5 bases, the J end lost 7 bases, and 21 bases lay between the germline ends. This CDR3 spans 16 amino acids. The germline V gene has CDR1 SGHTA and CDR2 FQGNSA. CDR3 region: CASSPSSSTRVNEQFF. As DNA, the CDR3 is TGTGCCAGCAGCCCCTCTTCCAGTACGCGGGTGAATGAGCAGTTCTTC.

This clone was seen more than once but under ten times. Other DNA sequences from this sample encode an identical CDR3 as well. The rearrangement joins TRBV5-4 to TRBJ1-2; D gene unclear. The CDR3 runs to 14 residues. V was cut by 0 bases and J by 1 base, with 7 bases left in between. Looked up from germline, CDR1 is SGHNT and CDR2 is YYREEE (reference sequence). The DNA of the CDR3 is TGTGCCAGCAGCTTGGCGGGCGGTAACTATGGCTACACCTTC. The encoded protein is CASSLAGGNYGYTF.

There are a few counts of this clone. The chain is built from TRBV5-1 and TRBJ2-7; tentatively, D is TRBD1 (5 bases). Trimming took 4 bases from V and 1 from J, leaving 12 bases between them. This CDR3 spans 14 amino acids. Germline V gives CDR1 SGHRS, CDR2 YFSETQ. CDR3 protein: CASSLLGQSYEQYF. DNA for the CDR3: TGCGCCAGCAGCCTTCTGGGGCAGTCCTACGAGCAGTACTTC.

V usage is TRBV7-8 and J usage is TRBJ1-1; 9 nucleotides match TRBD1. The germline V gene encodes CDR1 SGHVS and CDR2 FQNEAQ. With 2 bases clipped from V and 7 bases from J, the junction kept 8 bases outside the gene matches. The CDR3 runs to 15 residues. Here the CDR3 reads CASSLQTGGWVEAFF. Written as DNA, the CDR3 is TGTGCCAGCAGCTTACAGACAGGGGGTTGGGTTGAAGCTTTCTTT.

The chain joins TRBV11-2 to TRBJ1-5; TRBD1 matches 9 bases. J lost 3 bases, V lost 5 bases, and 5 bases had no gene match. The V gene's germline CDR1 is SGHAT and CDR2 FQNNGV. There are 15 residues in the CDR3. The CDR3 DNA follows: TGTGCCAGCAGCCCGGGACAGGGAGTCAATCAGCCCCAGCATTTT. It codes for CASSPGQGVNQPQHF.

On this clone itself: The junction does not match germline at one end; this may be a read error. V gene TRBV4-2 combines with J gene TRBJ2-1; weak D call: TRBD2 (5 bases). Germline V gives CDR1 LGHNA, CDR2 YNFKEQ. The CDR3 length is 17 residues. The CDR3 spells CASSQVDLGLSYNEQIF. CDR3 bases: TGTGCCAGCAGCCAAGTCGATCTCGGACTCTCCTACAATGAGCAGATCTTC.

This clone was counted a single time. The chain uses TRBV28 and TRBJ2-5; D is unresolved. The J call could be wrong; TRBJ2-7 is a better fit for the DNA end. In germline, CDR1 is MDHEN, CDR2 SYDVKM. The CDR3 is 13 residues long. The CDR3 sequence is CASSPPTPYEQYF. CDR3 nucleotides: TGTGCCAGCAGTCCTCCCACCCCCTACGAGCAGTACTTC.

The CDR3 loop reads CASSTASGIQYF. CDR3 nucleotide sequence: TGTGCCAGTAGTACAGCCTCAGGCATTCAGTACTTC. The chain uses TRBV19 and TRBJ2-4; D uncertain. V lost 4 bases and J lost 9, with 10 bases in between. The germline gives CDR1 LNHDA, CDR2 SQIVND (reference sequence). This CDR3 contains 12 residues.

This rearrangement joins TRBV7-9 to TRBJ2-2; D unresolved. V lost 0 bases to trimming and J lost 6 bases, with 8 bases between them. CDR1 is SEHNR, CDR2 FQNEAQ, per germline (reference sequence). The CDR3 covers 14 residues. CDR3 sequence: CASSLAHSPGELFF. The CDR3 DNA follows: TGTGCCAGCAGCTTAGCGCACTCCCCCGGGGAGCTGTTTTTT.

The chain joins TRBV5-1 to TRBJ2-4; possibly TRBD1 or TRBD2 for D (5 bases each). The germline V and J ends were trimmed by 0 bases and 0 bases, with 13 bases remaining between them. Germline V gene sequence: CDR1 SGHRS, CDR2 YFSETQ. This CDR3 is built from 17 residues. CDR3 sequence reads: CASSLGRDHSAKNIQYF. The CDR3 DNA reads as TGCGCCAGCAGCTTGGGACGGGACCACTCAGCCAAAAACATTCAGTACTTC.

This clone was seen a single time. The rearrangement links TRBV7-9 to TRBJ2-7; D is undetermined. Germline V gene lookup returns CDR1 SEHNR and CDR2 FQNEAQ (reference sequence). This CDR3 is 13 amino acids long. The ends were cut back, 2 bases at V and 1 base at J, with 6 bases in the middle. As DNA, the CDR3 is TGTGCCAGCAGCTTACTTCCATCCTACGAGCAGTACTTC. Translating it yields CASSLLPSYEQYF.

The chain recombines TRBV14 with TRBJ1-2; TRBD1 might be the D (5 bases). The CDR3 contains 15 residues. Germline CDR1 is SGHDN and CDR2 is FVKESK. V lost 2 bases to trimming and J lost 8 bases, with 18 bases between them. CDR3 in DNA: TGTGCCAGCAGCCAACAGTTTGCCACCGGGGGAGGCTACACCTTC. This sequence encodes CASSQQFATGGGYTF.

This clone appeared once. The chain uses TRBV28 and TRBJ1-2; D not certain. Germline CDR1 is MDHEN and CDR2 is SYDVKM. Between the trimmed V and J ends, which lost 6 bases and 8 bases, there was a span of 16 bases. This CDR3 comprises 13 residues. CDR3 sequence: CASSPSGYRGYTF. CDR3 coding DNA: TGTGCCAGCAGCCCCAGTGGGTATAGGGGCTACACCTTC.

The genes are TRBV7-2 and TRBJ1-5; no reliable D call. The ends were cut back, 0 bases at V and 7 bases at J, with 4 bases in the middle. Germline loops: CDR1 SGHTA, CDR2 FQGNSA. This CDR3 spans 12 amino acids. CDR3 nucleotide sequence: TGTGCCAGCAGCTTAGCTAGCCAGCCCCAGCATTTT. It yields the protein CASSLASQPQHF.

This clone has only a few counts. V is TRBV5-1 and J is TRBJ2-6, with D unclear. The CDR3 is 15 residues long. Germline V gene data show CDR1 as SGHRS and CDR2 as YFSETQ. The V gene lost 0 bases and the J gene lost 4 bases, with 8 bases spanning the gap. The CDR3 loop reads CASSLGKPGANVLTF. In DNA form, the CDR3 reads TGCGCCAGCAGCTTGGGAAAACCGGGGGCCAACGTCCTGACTTTC.

V gene TRBV28 combines with J gene TRBJ1-4, with unresolved D. Germline CDR1 is MDHEN and CDR2 is SYDVKM. This CDR3 has 14 amino acids. Trimming took 6 bases from V and 4 from J, leaving 12 bases between them. This CDR3 reads CASSPPWGNEKLFF. CDR3 sequence (DNA): TGTGCCAGCAGCCCCCCCTGGGGTAATGAAAAACTGTTTTTT.

The J gene is TRBJ1-1, the V gene TRBV6-1, with a tentative D call TRBD1 (5 bases). The V gene lost 3 bases and the J gene lost 7 bases, with 15 bases spanning the gap. Germline CDR1 and CDR2: MNHNS and SASEGT. This CDR3 region has 14 residues. The CDR3 sequence: CASSDWGVLGEAFF. CDR3 coding DNA: TGTGCCAGCAGTGATTGGGGGGTCCTAGGTGAAGCTTTCTTT.

The chain carries TRBV5-1 and TRBJ1-1; D gene unclear. Per the germline V gene, CDR1 is SGHRS and CDR2 is YFSETQ. The CDR3 runs to 13 residues. V gave up 0 bases and J gave up 5 bases, with 8 bases separating them. The CDR3 coding sequence is TGCGCCAGCAGCTTGGACCGGTTAACTGAAGCTTTCTTT. Translation gives CASSLDRLTEAFF.

V and J are TRBV28 and TRBJ1-5; D gene unclear. The CDR3 has 12 residues. In germline, CDR1 is MDHEN, CDR2 SYDVKM. With 5 bases removed from V and 6 bases from J, the gap between germline ends came to 8 bases. CDR3: CASSLSSQPQHF. In nucleotides, the CDR3 is TGTGCCAGCAGTCTCTCAAGTCAGCCCCAGCATTTT.

The chain combines TRBV18 with TRBJ2-4; 10 nucleotides line up with TRBD1. The CDR3 runs 14 residues. Trimming took 5 bases from V and 5 from J; bases not matched to a gene: 3. Germline CDR1 and CDR2: KGHSH and LQKENI. CDR3 sequence: CASSVGTGENIQYF. For the CDR3, the DNA is TGTGCCAGCTCAGTCGGGACAGGGGAAAACATTCAGTACTTC.

The chain links TRBV4-2 to TRBJ2-2; 8 bases match TRBD2. Germline V CDR1 and CDR2: LGHNA, YNFKEQ. The V and J ends lost 2 bases and 5 bases, in that order; junction bases with no gene match: 7. The CDR3 consists of 16 residues. This CDR3 is CASSQHGTRLTGELFF. CDR3 nucleotide sequence: TGTGCCAGCAGCCAACACGGGACTAGACTTACCGGGGAGCTGTTTTTT.

This chain joins TRBV19 and TRBJ2-6, with 7 nucleotides matching TRBD2. Germline CDR1 LNHDA, CDR2 SQIVND (reference sequence). The CDR3 has 19 residues. Trimming cost V 7 bases and J 0 bases; bases outside gene matches: 15. The CDR3 DNA sequence: TGTGCCAGTACAATAGACTGGGAGGGGCCCCCCTCTGGGGCCAACGTCCTGACTTTC. Translating gives CASTIDWEGPPSGANVLTF.